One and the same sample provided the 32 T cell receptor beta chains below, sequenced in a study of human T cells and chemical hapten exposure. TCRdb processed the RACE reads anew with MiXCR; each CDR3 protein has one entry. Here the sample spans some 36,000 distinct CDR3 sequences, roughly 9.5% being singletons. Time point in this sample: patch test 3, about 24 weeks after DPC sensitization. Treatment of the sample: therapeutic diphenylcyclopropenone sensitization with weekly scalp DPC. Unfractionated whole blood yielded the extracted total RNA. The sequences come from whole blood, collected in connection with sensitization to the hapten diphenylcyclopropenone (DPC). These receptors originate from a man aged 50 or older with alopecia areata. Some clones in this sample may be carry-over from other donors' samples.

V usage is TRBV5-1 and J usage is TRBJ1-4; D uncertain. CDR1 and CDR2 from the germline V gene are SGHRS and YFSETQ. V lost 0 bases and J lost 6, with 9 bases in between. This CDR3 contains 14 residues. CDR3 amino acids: CASSLVGSDEKLFF. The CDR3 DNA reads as TGCGCCAGCAGCTTGGTTGGGAGCGATGAAAAACTGTTTTTT.

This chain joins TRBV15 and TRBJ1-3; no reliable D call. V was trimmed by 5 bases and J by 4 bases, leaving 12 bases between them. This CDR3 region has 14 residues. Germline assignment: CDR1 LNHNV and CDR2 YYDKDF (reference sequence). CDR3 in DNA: TGTGCCACCAGCCCGGGTGAGGACGGAAACACCATATATTTT. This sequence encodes CATSPGEDGNTIYF.

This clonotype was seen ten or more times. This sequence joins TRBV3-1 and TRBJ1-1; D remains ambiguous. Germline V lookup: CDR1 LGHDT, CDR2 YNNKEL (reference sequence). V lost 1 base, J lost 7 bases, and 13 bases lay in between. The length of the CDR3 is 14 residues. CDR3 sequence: CASSQGNRVYEAFF. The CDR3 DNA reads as TGTGCCAGCAGCCAAGGAAACCGGGTCTATGAAGCTTTCTTT.

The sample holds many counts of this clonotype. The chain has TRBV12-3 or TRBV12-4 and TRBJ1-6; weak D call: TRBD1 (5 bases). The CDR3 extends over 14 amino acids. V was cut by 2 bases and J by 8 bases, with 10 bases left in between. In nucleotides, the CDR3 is TGTGCCAGCAGTTTAAGGCAGGGAGATTCACCCCTCCACTTT. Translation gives CASSLRQGDSPLHF.

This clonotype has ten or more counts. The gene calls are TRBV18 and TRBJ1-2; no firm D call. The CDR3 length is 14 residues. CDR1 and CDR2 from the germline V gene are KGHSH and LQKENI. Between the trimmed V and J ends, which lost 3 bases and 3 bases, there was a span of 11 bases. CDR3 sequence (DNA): TGTGCCAGCTCACCGCTCAGCTCGTACTATGGCTACACCTTC. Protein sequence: CASSPLSSYYGYTF.

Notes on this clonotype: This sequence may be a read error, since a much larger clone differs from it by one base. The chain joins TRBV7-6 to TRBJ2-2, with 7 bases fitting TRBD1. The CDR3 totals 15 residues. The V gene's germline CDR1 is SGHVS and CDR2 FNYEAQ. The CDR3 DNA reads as TGTGTCAGCAGCCTAGGGGACAGAAACACCGGGGAGCTGTTTTTT. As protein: CVSSLGDRNTGELFF.

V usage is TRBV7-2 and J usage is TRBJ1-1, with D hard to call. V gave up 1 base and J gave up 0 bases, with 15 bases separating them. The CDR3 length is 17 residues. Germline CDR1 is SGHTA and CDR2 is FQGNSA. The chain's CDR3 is CASSLERFRTMNTEAFF. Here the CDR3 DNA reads TGTGCCAGCAGCTTAGAGCGGTTTCGGACTATGAACACTGAAGCTTTCTTT. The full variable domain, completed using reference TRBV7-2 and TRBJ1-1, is GAGVSQSPSNKVTEKGKDVELRCDPISGHTALYWYRQSLGQGLEFLIYFQGNSAPDKSGLPSDRFSAERTGGSVSTLTIQRTQQEDSAVYLCASSLERFRTMNTEAFFGQGTRLTVV.

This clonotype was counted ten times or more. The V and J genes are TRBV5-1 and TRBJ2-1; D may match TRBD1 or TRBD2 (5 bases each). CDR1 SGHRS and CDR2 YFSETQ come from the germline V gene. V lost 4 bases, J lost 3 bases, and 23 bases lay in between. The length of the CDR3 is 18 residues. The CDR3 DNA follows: TGCGCCAGCAGCCTGGGGGAGCAGAGACAGTCTAGCTACAATGAGCAGTTCTTC. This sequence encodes CASSLGEQRQSSYNEQFF.

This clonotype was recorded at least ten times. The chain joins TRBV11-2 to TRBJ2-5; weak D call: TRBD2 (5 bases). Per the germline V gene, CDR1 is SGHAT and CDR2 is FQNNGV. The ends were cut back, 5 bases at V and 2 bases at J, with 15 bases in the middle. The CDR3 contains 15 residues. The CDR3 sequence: CASSQGNSVQETQYF. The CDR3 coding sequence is TGTGCCAGCAGCCAAGGGAATAGCGTGCAAGAGACCCAGTACTTC.

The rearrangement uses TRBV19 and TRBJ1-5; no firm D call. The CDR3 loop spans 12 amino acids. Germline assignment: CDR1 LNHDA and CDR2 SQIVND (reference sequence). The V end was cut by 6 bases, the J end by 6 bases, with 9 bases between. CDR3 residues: CASSQLLQPQHF. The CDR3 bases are TGTGCCAGTAGCCAACTTCTTCAGCCCCAGCATTTT. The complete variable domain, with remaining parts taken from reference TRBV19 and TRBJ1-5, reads DGGITQSPKYLFRKEGQNVTLSCEQNLNHDAMYWYRQDPGQGLRLIYYSQIVNDFQKGDIAEGYSVSREKKESFPLTVTSAQKNPTAFYLCASSQLLQPQHFGDGTRLSIL.

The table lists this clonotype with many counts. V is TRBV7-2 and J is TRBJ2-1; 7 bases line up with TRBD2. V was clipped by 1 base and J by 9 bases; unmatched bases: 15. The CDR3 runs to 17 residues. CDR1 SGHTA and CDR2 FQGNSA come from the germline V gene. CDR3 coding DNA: TGTGCCAGCAGCTTAGGGGCAGCGGGATTACGTCTAGGTGAGCAGTTCTTC. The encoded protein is CASSLGAAGLRLGEQFF.

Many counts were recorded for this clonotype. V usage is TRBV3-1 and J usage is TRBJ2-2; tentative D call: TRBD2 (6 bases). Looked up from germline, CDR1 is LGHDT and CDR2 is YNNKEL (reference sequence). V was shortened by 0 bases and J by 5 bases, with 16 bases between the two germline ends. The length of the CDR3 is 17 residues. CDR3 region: CASSQESLLGGTGELFF. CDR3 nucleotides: TGTGCCAGCAGCCAAGAAAGCCTCCTTGGGGGGACCGGGGAGCTGTTTTTT.

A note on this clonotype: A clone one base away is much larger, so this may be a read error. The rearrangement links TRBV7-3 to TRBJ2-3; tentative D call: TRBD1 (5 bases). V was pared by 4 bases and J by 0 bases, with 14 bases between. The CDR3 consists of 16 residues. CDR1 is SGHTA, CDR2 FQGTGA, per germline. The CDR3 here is CASSSRVKGSTDTQYF. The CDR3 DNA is TGTGCCAGCAGCTCGAGAGTAAAGGGGAGCACAGATACGCAGTATTTT.

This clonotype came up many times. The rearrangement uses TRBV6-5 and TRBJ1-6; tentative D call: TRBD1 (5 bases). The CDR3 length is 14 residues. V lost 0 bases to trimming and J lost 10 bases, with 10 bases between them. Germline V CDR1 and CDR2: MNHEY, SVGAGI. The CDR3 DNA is TGTGCCAGCAGTTACTCGGGGCAGTCCTCACCCCTCCACTTT. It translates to CASSYSGQSSPLHF.

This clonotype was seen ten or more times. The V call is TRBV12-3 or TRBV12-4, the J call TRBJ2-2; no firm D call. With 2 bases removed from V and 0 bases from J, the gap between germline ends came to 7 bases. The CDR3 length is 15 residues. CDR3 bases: TGTGCCAGCAGTTTATCTGCTCCGAACACCGGGGAGCTGTTTTTT. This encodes CASSLSAPNTGELFF.

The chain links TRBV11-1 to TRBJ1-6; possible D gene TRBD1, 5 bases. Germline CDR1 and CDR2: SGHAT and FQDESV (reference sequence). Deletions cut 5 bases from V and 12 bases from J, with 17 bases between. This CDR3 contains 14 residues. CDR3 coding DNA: TGTGCCAGCAGCCCGGGACGGCGCATTGGACCCCTCCACTTT. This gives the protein CASSPGRRIGPLHF.

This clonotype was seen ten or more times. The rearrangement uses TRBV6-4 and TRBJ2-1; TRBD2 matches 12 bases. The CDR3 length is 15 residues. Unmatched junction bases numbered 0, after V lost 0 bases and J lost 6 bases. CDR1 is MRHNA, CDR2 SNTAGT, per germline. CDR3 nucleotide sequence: TGTGCCAGCAGTGACTCGACTAGCGGGAGCAATGAGCAGTTCTTC. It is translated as CASSDSTSGSNEQFF.

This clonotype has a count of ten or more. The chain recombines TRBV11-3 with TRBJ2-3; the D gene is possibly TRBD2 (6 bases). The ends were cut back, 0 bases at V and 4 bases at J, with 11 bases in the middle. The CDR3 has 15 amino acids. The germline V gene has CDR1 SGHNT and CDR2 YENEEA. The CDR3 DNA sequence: TGTGCCAGCAGCTTAGAAGGGCGGGACGCAGATACGCAGTATTTT. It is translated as CASSLEGRDADTQYF.

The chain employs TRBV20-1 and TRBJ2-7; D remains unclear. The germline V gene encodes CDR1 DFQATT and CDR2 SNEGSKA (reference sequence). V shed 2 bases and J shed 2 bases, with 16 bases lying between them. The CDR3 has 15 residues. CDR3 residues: CSARSPVRATYEQYF. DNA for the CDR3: TGCAGTGCTAGAAGCCCTGTTCGCGCAACCTACGAGCAGTACTTC.

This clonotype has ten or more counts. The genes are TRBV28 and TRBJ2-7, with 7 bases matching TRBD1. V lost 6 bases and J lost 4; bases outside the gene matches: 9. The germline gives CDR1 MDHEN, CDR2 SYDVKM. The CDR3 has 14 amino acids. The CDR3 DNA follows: TGTGCCAGCAGGAGACAGGGCAGGCGGTACGAGCAGTACTTC. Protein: CASRRQGRRYEQYF.

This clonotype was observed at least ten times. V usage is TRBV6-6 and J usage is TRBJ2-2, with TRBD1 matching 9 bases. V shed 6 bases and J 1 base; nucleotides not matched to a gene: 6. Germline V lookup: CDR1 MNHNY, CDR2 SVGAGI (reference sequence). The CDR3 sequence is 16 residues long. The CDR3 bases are TGTGCCAGCAGGATACCGGGACAGGGGAACACCGGGGAGCTGTTTTTT. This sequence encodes CASRIPGQGNTGELFF.

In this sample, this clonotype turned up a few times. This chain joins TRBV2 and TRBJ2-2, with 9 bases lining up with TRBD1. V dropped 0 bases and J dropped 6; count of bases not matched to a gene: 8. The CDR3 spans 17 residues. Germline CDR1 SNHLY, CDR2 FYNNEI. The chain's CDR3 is CASSEAVGTGLPGELFF. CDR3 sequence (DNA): TGTGCCAGCAGTGAAGCGGTCGGGACAGGGTTGCCCGGGGAGCTGTTTTTT.

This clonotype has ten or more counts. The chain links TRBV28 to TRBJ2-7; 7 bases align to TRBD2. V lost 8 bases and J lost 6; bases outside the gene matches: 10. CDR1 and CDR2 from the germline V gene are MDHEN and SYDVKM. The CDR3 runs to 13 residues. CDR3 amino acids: CASQGGSPSEQYF. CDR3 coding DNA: TGTGCCAGCCAGGGCGGGAGTCCCTCCGAGCAGTACTTC. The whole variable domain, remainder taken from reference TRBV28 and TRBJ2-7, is DVKVTQSSRYLVKRTGEKVFLECVQDMDHENMFWYRQDPGLGLRLIYFSYDVKMKEKGDIPEGYSVSREKKERFSLILESASTNQTSMYLCASQGGSPSEQYFGPGTRLTVT.

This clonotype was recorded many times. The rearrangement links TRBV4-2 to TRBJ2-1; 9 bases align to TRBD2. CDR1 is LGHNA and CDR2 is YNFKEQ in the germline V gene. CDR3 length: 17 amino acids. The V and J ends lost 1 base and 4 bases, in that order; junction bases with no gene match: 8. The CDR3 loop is CASSQVRASGEYNEQFF. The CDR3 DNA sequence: TGTGCCAGCAGCCAAGTTAGGGCTAGCGGGGAGTACAATGAGCAGTTCTTC.

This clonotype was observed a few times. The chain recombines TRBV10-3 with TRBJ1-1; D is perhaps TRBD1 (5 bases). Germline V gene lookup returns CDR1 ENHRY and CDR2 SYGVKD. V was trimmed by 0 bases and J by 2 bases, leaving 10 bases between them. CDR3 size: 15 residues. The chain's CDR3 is CAISESKRGNTEAFF. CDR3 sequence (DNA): TGTGCCATCAGTGAGTCGAAAAGGGGCAACACTGAAGCTTTCTTT.

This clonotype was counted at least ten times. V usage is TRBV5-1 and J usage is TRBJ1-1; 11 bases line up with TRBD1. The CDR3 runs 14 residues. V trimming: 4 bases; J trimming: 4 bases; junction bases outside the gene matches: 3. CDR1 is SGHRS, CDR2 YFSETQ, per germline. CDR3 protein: CASSPGQGVTEAFF. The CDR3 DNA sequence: TGCGCCAGCAGCCCGGGACAGGGGGTCACTGAAGCTTTCTTT.

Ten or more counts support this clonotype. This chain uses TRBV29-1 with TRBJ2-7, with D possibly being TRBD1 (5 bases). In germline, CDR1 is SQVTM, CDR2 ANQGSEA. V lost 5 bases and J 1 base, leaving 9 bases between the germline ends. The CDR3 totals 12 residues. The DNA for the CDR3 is TGCAGCGTTTACGCAGGGTCCTACGAGCAGTACTTC. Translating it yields CSVYAGSYEQYF.

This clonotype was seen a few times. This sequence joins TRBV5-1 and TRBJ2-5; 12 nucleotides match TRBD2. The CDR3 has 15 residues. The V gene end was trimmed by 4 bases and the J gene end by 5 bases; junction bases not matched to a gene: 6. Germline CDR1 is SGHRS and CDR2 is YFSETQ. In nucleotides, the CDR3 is TGCGCCAGCAGCCTACTAGCGGGAGGCGAGGAGACCCAGTACTTC. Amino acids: CASSLLAGGEETQYF.

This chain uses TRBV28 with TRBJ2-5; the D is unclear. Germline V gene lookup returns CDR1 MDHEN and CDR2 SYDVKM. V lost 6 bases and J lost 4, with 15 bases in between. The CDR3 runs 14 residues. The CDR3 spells CASRNQQGSETQYF. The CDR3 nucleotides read TGTGCCAGCAGGAACCAGCAAGGGTCAGAGACCCAGTACTTC.

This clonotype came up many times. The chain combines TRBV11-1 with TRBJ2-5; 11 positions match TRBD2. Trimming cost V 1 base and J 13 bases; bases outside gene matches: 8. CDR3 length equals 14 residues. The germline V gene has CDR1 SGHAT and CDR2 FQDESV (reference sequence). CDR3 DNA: TGTGCCAGCAGCTTAGAGACTAGCGGGAAAAACCCGTACTTC. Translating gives CASSLETSGKNPYF.

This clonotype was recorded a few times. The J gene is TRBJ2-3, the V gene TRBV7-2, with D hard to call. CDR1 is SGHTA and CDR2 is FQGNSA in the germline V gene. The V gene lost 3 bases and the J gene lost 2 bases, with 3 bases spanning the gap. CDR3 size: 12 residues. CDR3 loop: CASSFFTDTQYF. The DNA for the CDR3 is TGTGCCAGCAGCTTTTTCACAGATACGCAGTATTTT.

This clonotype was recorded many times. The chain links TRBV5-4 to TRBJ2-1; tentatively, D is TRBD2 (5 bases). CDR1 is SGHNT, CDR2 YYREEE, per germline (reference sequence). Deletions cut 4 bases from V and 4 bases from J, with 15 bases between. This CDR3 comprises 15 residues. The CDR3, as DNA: TGTGCCAGCAGCCAACGAGCGGCCGGGTACAATGAGCAGTTCTTC. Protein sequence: CASSQRAAGYNEQFF.